Below, 25 T cell receptor beta chains from the same sample are listed, as sequenced in a study of tumor-infiltrating lymphocytes in primary liver carcinoma. Investigators took RNA and DNA out together from 20-30 mg of unsorted bulk tissue. The investigators made TCR beta cDNA from approximately 0.5 ug total RNA, using a constant-region primer. Amplification in three nested multiplex PCR rounds with slightly modified ARM-PCR gave rise to TCR beta libraries. TRBV1-TRBV30 forward primers paired with a C-beta reverse primer were used in the first two PCR rounds, which ran about 11 cycles each. TCRdb re-called the multiplex PCR reads through MiXCR, storing one row per CDR3 protein. Of 90,000 to 110,000 distinct CDR3 sequences in the sample, around 84% are singletons; the top ten hold around 21%. The sequenced sample was liver tumor tissue from sampling region 3. As for subset: tumor region T3, left-lateral pole. These receptor sequences come from a man aged 35-49 years with primary liver carcinoma and hepatitis B virus infection.

In its sample, this clonotype is medium-sized. V usage is TRBV29-1 and J usage is TRBJ1-1, with TRBD1 as a possible D gene (5 bases). Germline lookup yields CDR1 SQVTM and CDR2 ANQGSEA. This CDR3 is 15 amino acids long. Trimming removed 5 bases at V and 5 bases at J, with 21 bases between. CDR3 sequence reads: CSVSAGWGMGTEAFF. DNA of the CDR3: TGCAGCGTTTCGGCAGGGTGGGGAATGGGAACTGAAGCTTTCTTT.

The rearrangement uses TRBV12-3 or TRBV12-4 and TRBJ2-7; 7 bases agree with TRBD1. The CDR3 contains 18 residues. With V trimmed by 7 bases and J by 6 bases, 24 bases remained unmatched. The CDR3 sequence is CASTYGRCDRAPFCEQYF. Written as DNA, the CDR3 is TGTGCCAGCACCTATGGTAGGTGTGACAGGGCCCCCTTCTGCGAGCAGTACTTC.

In the case of this clonotype: Since no conserved phenylalanine or tryptophan closes the CDR3, a read error is the likely cause. No DNA is shown, since the ends of the CDR3 on it are uncertain; the CDR3 is the one TCRdb lists. The chain has TRBV11-2 and TRBJ1-2. With termini counted, the CDR3 has 13 amino acids. Germline CDR1 SGHAT, CDR2 FQNNGV. CDR3 region: CASNLDRASGCTL.

On this clonotype itself: At one end the junction does not follow the germline gene, possibly because of a read error. V is TRBV29-1 and J is TRBJ2-5; 7 nucleotides align to TRBD2. CDR1 and CDR2 from the germline V gene are SQVTM and ANQGSEA. CDR3 length equals 12 residues. The CDR3 nucleotides are TGCAGTGTTGGAGGGGAGGGGAAGACTCAGTACTTC. Translated, it gives CSVGGEGKTQYF.

The J gene is TRBJ2-1, the V gene TRBV6-2 or TRBV6-3; TRBD2 aligns across 10 bases. The V gene's germline CDR1 is MNHEY and CDR2 SVGEGT. This CDR3 spans 14 amino acids. V gave up 2 bases and J gave up 8 bases; unmatched junction bases: 3. The CDR3 sequence is CASSYKREGHEQFF. In DNA form, the CDR3 reads TGTGCCAGCAGTTACAAGCGGGAGGGCCATGAGCAGTTCTTC.

The rearrangement links TRBV6-9 to TRBJ1-4, with 7 bases identical to TRBD1. The CDR3 spans 13 residues. Germline assignment: CDR1 MNHGY and CDR2 SVAAGI. The CDR3 protein is CVSRGQRFEKLFF. The CDR3 region has the DNA TGTGTCAGTAGGGGACAGCGATTCGAAAAACTGTTTTTT.

About this clonotype: A junction boundary mismatches the germline segment, possibly from a read error. The chain combines TRBV5-5 with TRBJ2-5; no definite D call. The CDR3 runs 12 residues. Germline V gene sequence: CDR1 SGHKS, CDR2 YYEKEE (reference sequence). CDR3 sequence reads: CASNLCTETQYF. CDR3 nucleotide sequence: TGTGCCAGCAACTTGTGTACTGAGACCCAATACTTC.

Regarding this clonotype: A read error may account for a junction end that differs from germline. This chain uses TRBV5-1 with TRBJ2-2; D perhaps matches TRBD2 (5 bases). In germline, CDR1 is SGHRS, CDR2 YFSETQ. The CDR3 contains 15 residues. The CDR3 here is CASGLSPSNTGKLFF. CDR3 nucleotides: TGCGCCAGCGGCTTGAGTCCCTCGAACACCGGGAAGTTGTTTTTT.

The chain recombines TRBV6-2 or TRBV6-3 with TRBJ2-7; D might be TRBD1 (5 bases). The CDR3 is 15 residues long. Trimming pared 3 bases from V and 7 bases from J, leaving 19 bases between. Germline lookup yields CDR1 MNHEY and CDR2 SVGEGT. For the CDR3, the DNA is TGTGCCAGCAGTTATTCAGTTAGGGGCCTCGGTGAGCAGTACTTC. It translates to CASSYSVRGLGEQYF.

In the case of this clonotype: The junction and the germline gene differ at one end; a read error may be behind it. The rearrangement uses TRBV10-3 and TRBJ2-7; tentatively, D is TRBD1 (5 bases). This CDR3 has 15 amino acids. Germline CDR1 is ENHRY and CDR2 is SYGVKD. CDR3 DNA sequence: TGTGTCATCAGTGATGACAGCCGTCAACCCTACGAGCAGTACTTC. Translated: CVISDDSRQPYEQYF.

The chain has TRBV29-1 and TRBJ2-7; 8 bases align to TRBD1. Germline V gene lookup returns CDR1 SQVTM and CDR2 ANQGSEA. The V and J ends lost 7 bases and 4 bases, in that order; junction bases with no gene match: 12. This CDR3 comprises 14 residues. CDR3 DNA sequence: TGCAGCGCTGAGTTAGGTAACAGGGGGTACGAGCAGTACTTC. Its protein is CSAELGNRGYEQYF.

About this clonotype itself: Germline is not matched at one junction end, which may reflect a read error. The V and J genes are TRBV14 and TRBJ2-2; D is possibly TRBD2 (6 bases). Per germline, CDR1 SGHDN and CDR2 FVKESK. CDR3 length: 11 amino acids. Here the CDR3 DNA reads TGTGCCAGCAGCCAAATGCGGGACCTGTTTTTT. This encodes CASSQMRDLFF.

This clonotype showed up just once. One junction end does not reproduce the germline sequence, and a read error may be involved. The chain is built from TRBV6-2 or TRBV6-3 and TRBJ2-7, with D unresolved. The germline V gene has CDR1 MNHEY and CDR2 SVGEGT. The CDR3 has 13 residues. Here the CDR3 DNA reads TGTGCCAGCAGTTACGAGATGCCCTACGAGCAGAACTTC. Translating it yields CASSYEMPYEQNF.

In the case of this clonotype: The junction and the germline gene differ at one end; a read error may be behind it. The J gene is TRBJ1-1, the V gene TRBV10-1; no reliable D call. The CDR3 sequence is 13 residues long. Looked up from germline, CDR1 is WNHNN and CDR2 is SYGVQD (reference sequence). CDR3 bases: TGTGCCAGTACGGAGAATTTCAACACTGAAGCTTTCTTT. Translating it yields CASTENFNTEAFF.

This clonotype occurred a few times. The germline gene is not matched at one end of the junction; a read error may be the cause. The rearrangement joins TRBV6-2 or TRBV6-3 to TRBJ1-1, with a weak D call TRBD1 (6 bases). Germline CDR1 MNHEY, CDR2 SVGEGT. The CDR3 runs to 14 residues. CDR3 in DNA: TGTGCTAGCAGTTACTCTAGGGGGAACACTGAAGCTTCCTTT. This codes for CASSYSRGNTEASF.

Points on this clonotype: The germline gene is not matched at one end of the junction; a read error may be the cause. The chain combines TRBV4-3 with TRBJ2-2; the D gene is possibly TRBD1 (7 bases). Germline CDR1 is LGHNA and CDR2 is YSLEER. This CDR3 comprises 14 residues. CDR3 coding DNA: TGCGCCAGCAGCCAGGGACTGAATACAGGGGAGCAGTTTTTT. The encoded protein is CASSQGLNTGEQFF.

With respect to this clonotype: At one of its ends the junction is not consistent with the germline gene, which may arise from a read error. V usage is TRBV6-6 and J usage is TRBJ1-6; 12 bases agree with TRBD1. In germline, CDR1 is MNHNY, CDR2 SVGAGI (reference sequence). The CDR3 is 15 residues long. The CDR3 coding sequence is TGTGCCAGGAGTTTAGGGACAGGGGGCAATTCACACCTCCACTTT. It translates to CARSLGTGGNSHLHF.

Comments on this clonotype: At one boundary the junction diverges from the germline segment, which might be a read error. The chain joins TRBV12-3 or TRBV12-4 to TRBJ2-7, with a possible D match to TRBD2 (7 bases). This CDR3 has 14 residues. The CDR3 DNA sequence: TGCGCCAGCAGCCAAGGACGGGGGGCCTATGAGCAGTACTTC. It encodes CASSQGRGAYEQYF.

V is TRBV11-2 and J is TRBJ2-5; D possibly corresponds to TRBD2 (5 bases). The CDR3 covers 18 residues. The germline V gene has CDR1 SGHAT and CDR2 FQNNGV. V was cut by 7 bases and J by 5 bases, with 29 bases left in between. Written as DNA, the CDR3 is TGTGCCAGCATCCCTAGCTCAATCCAGAGTACTGGACGGGAGACCCAGTACTTC. Translating it yields CASIPSSIQSTGRETQYF.

About this clonotype itself: The junction shows a germline mismatch at one end, possibly a read error. V usage is TRBV5-4 and J usage is TRBJ1-1, with a possible D match to TRBD1 (5 bases). This CDR3 is 13 amino acids long. Germline V gene data show CDR1 as SGHNT and CDR2 as YYREEE (reference sequence). The CDR3 protein is CARSCQGGTEAFF. CDR3 nucleotides: TGTGCCAGGAGCTGCCAGGGAGGTACTGAAGCTTTCTTT.

Regarding this clonotype: The conserved phenylalanine or tryptophan normally closing the CDR3 is absent here, so this likely arose from a read error. The chain joins TRBV6-2 or TRBV6-3 to TRBJ1-5; D possibly corresponds to TRBD1 (6 bases). In germline, CDR1 is MNHEY, CDR2 SVGEGT. The CDR3 loop spans 15 amino acids. The CDR3 nucleotides are TGTGCCAGCAGCTACAGGGAGGACAGAAATCAGTCCCAGCATCTT. Translating gives CASSYREDRNQSQHL.

Regarding this clonotype: A much larger clonotype is one base distant, so this may be a read error. The chain recombines TRBV28 with TRBJ1-4, with 7 bases lining up with TRBD1. The CDR3 has 14 amino acids. CDR1 MDHEN and CDR2 SYDVKM come from the germline V gene. The CDR3 region has the DNA TGTGCCAGCGCCCAGGGGGTAACTAGTGAAAAACTGTTTTTT. Protein sequence: CASAQGVTSEKLFF.

Comment on this clonotype: The junction does not match germline at one end; this may be a read error. The chain combines TRBV11-2 with TRBJ2-7; D ambiguous. This CDR3 is 13 amino acids long. Germline loops: CDR1 SGHAT, CDR2 FQNNGV. CDR3 nucleotide sequence: TGTGCCAGCAGCTTAAGTGAGCGAATCCAGCAGTATTTC. Protein: CASSLSERIQQYF.

In this sample, this clonotype turned up many times. The V gene is TRBV2, the J gene TRBJ1-6; D may be TRBD1 (5 bases). This CDR3 spans 14 amino acids. The germline V and J ends were trimmed by 2 bases and 7 bases, with 9 bases remaining between them. Germline assignment: CDR1 SNHLY and CDR2 FYNNEI. The CDR3 nucleotides read TGTGCCAGCAGTGAACGGACAAGGAATTCACCCCTCCACTTT. This sequence encodes CASSERTRNSPLHF.

This chain links TRBV5-8 with TRBJ1-1, with D unresolved. CDR3 size: 13 residues. Germline lookup yields CDR1 SGHTS and CDR2 YDEGEE. The CDR3 DNA reads as TGTGTCATCAGCCGACGAAGGAACACTGAAGCTTTCTTT. As protein: CVISRRRNTEAFF.